This TCR beta chain was captured by sequencing in a study of cytomegalovirus exposure and HLA in healthy donors. About the research overall: There were around 100 million unique TCR beta sequences, drawn from 200 million or so T cells, in an earlier analysis.

The PCR had 60 Vbeta and 13 Jbeta primers. The method was immunoSEQ multiplex PCR; TCRdb's version includes in-frame clones alone and lacks a portion of them. This table has about 190,000 clones, roughly 80% appearing once. Points on this clone: Antigen specificity is unknown.

General study points: Later analysis showed TCR association rates varying by HLA locus, highest for DRB1 and lowest for HLA-C. Further analysis was carried out later, and it showed several of the most significant clusters appearing linked to common viral pathogens.

Trimming removed 5 bases from V and 4 bases from J, with 9 bases in between. The CDR3 covers 13 residues. The germline gives CDR1 MNHEY, CDR2 SMNVEV (reference sequence). The chain recombines TRBV27 with TRBJ2-1, with D possibly matching TRBD1 (5 bases). The sequence was obtained from a young woman in good health and CMV-seronegative. The sequencing input was PBMCs. As DNA, the CDR3 is TGTGCCAGCAGTGGAACAGGATACAATGAGCAGTTCTTC. Amino acid sequence: CASSGTGYNEQFF.